The rows below give T cell receptor beta chains drawn from one sample of a study of shared clonotypes between healthy human individuals. The repertoire was sequenced with immunoSEQ multiplex PCR; TCRdb's copy has only in-frame clones and lacks some. The table lists around 2,100,000 clones, approximately 94% of them singletons. The sequenced material came from naive CD8+ T cells sorted from blood. All receptors come from a man between 18 and 35 years old in good health. The CDR3 runs from the conserved cysteine through the conserved F or W. A D gene is named only where the DNA matches it firmly. A clone size is listed for some rows: how often the clone was seen (once, few, many), or a class if it is expanded.

clone_size	v_call	d_call	j_call	cdr3_nt	cdr3_aa
.	TRBV5-4	TRBD1	TRBJ2-2	TGTGCCAGCAGCGACGGACAGGGGCCCGGGGAGCTGTTTTTT	CASSDGQGPGELFF
few	TRBV5-1	TRBD2	TRBJ2-3	TGCGCCAGCAGCCCCCGACTAGCGGGGAGCACAGATACGCAGTATTTT	CASSPRLAGSTDTQYF
.	TRBV4-1	TRBD2	TRBJ2-1	TGCGCCAGCAGCCTCAGCGGGAGTGACGAGAATGAGCAGTTCTTC	CASSLSGSDENEQFF
.	TRBV2	.	TRBJ2-1	TGTGCCAGCAGTGTAGGGGGGAGCGAGCAGTTCTTC	CASSVGGSEQFF
once	TRBV5-6	.	TRBJ2-7	TGTGCCAGCAGCTTGATCCCAGATCACACCTACGAGCAGTACTTC	CASSLIPDHTYEQYF
.	TRBV28	TRBD1	TRBJ1-6	TGTGCCAGCAGTTGGGGACAGCAGAATTCACCCCTCCACTTT	CASSWGQQNSPLHF
.	TRBV5-1	TRBD2	TRBJ2-7	TGCGCCAGCAGCTTGGCTGGCGGGGGCTACGAGCAGTACTTC	CASSLAGGGYEQYF
.	TRBV19	.	TRBJ1-1	TGTGCCAGTACCGACCGGACAGTGACCACTGAAGCTTTCTTT	CASTDRTVTTEAFF
.	TRBV2	TRBD2	TRBJ2-1	TGTGCCAGCAGTGAATGGATAGCGGGCGGCCATGAGCAGTTCTTC	CASSEWIAGGHEQFF
.	TRBV10-2	TRBD1	TRBJ2-3	TGCGCCAGCAGTGATCCGACAGGGGGAATTGGAGATACGCAGTATTTT	CASSDPTGGIGDTQYF
.	TRBV10-1	TRBD2	TRBJ2-3	TGCGCCAGCAGTGAGTCGGGACTAGCGGGGGGTCGGGGCACAGATACGCAGTATTTT	CASSESGLAGGRGTDTQYF
.	TRBV5-6	.	TRBJ1-2	TGTGCCAGCAGCTTCGGACAAATCCGTGGCTACACCTTC	CASSFGQIRGYTF
.	TRBV9	.	TRBJ2-3	TGTGCCAGCAGCGTAGATTCGCGGGGTAGCACAGATACGCAGTATTTT	CASSVDSRGSTDTQYF
.	TRBV15	TRBD1	TRBJ2-7	TGTGCCACCAGCTCCCGGACAGGGGGCAAAACGCTCTACGAGCAGTACTTC	CATSSRTGGKTLYEQYF
.	TRBV5-6	TRBD1	TRBJ1-2	TGTGCCAGCAGCCTATTTTTACAGGGGATTTATCAGGGCTACACCTTC	CASSLFLQGIYQGYTF
.	TRBV7-9	TRBD1	TRBJ2-7	TGTGCCAGCAGCCCGACAGGGGGCCCGTCCTACGAGCAGTACTTC	CASSPTGGPSYEQYF
.	TRBV28	.	TRBJ2-1	TGTGCCAGCACCCGAGCAGGGGGGAGCTACAATGAGCAGTTCTTC	CASTRAGGSYNEQFF
.	TRBV5-4	TRBD1	TRBJ2-7	TGTGCCAGCAGCTTGCGACAGGGGGCCACCTACGAGCAGTACTTC	CASSLRQGATYEQYF
.	TRBV6-1	.	TRBJ1-5	TGTGCCAGCAGTGAGGCAGGCCGGGGAAATCAGCCCCAGCATTTT	CASSEAGRGNQPQHF
once	TRBV7-8	.	TRBJ2-1	TGTGCCAGCAGCTTAGCGCTTATCGCGGGACTCTCCTACAATGAGCAGTTCTTC	CASSLALIAGLSYNEQFF
.	TRBV6-1	.	TRBJ1-6	TGTGCCAGCAGTGAATGGGACGGCGGTTATAATTCACCCCTCCACTTT	CASSEWDGGYNSPLHF
.	TRBV7-9	.	TRBJ2-5	TGTGCCAGCAGCTTATATTTAGGTCCAAAAGGAGAGACCCAGTACTTC	CASSLYLGPKGETQYF
.	TRBV9	.	TRBJ2-5	TGTGCCAGCAGCGTATCCGCGCAGGGGGAGACCCAGTACTTC	CASSVSAQGETQYF
.	TRBV18	.	TRBJ2-7	TGTGCCAGCTCACCACCACGGGAGATTGGCTACGAGCAGTACTTC	CASSPPREIGYEQYF
.	TRBV19	TRBD2	TRBJ2-1	TGTGCCAGTAGTATAGTGAGCGGGGGAAACAATGAGCAGTTCTTC	CASSIVSGGNNEQFF
.	TRBV6-1	.	TRBJ2-7	TGTGCCAGCAGTGAAAGGGGCAGTAGATACGAGCAGTACTTC	CASSERGSRYEQYF
.	TRBV11-2	.	TRBJ1-6	TGTGCCAGCAGCCCGGACATTATATACTCCTATAATTCACCCCTCCACTTT	CASSPDIIYSYNSPLHF
.	TRBV7-8	TRBD2	TRBJ2-1	TGTGCCAGCAGCTTAGCGCCCAGCGGGACCGTTTATGAGCAGTTCTTC	CASSLAPSGTVYEQFF
once	TRBV10-2	.	TRBJ2-6	TGCGCCAGCAGTCCCCGAGGTTCTGGGGCCAACGTCCTGACTTTC	CASSPRGSGANVLTF
.	TRBV15	TRBD1	TRBJ2-4	TGTGCCACCAGCAGAGATGAAGGGGCCAGGGGGAAAAACATTCAGTACTTC	CATSRDEGARGKNIQYF
.	TRBV5-4	TRBD1	TRBJ2-3	TGTGCCAGCTCTTTACCGGGACAGGAGCCTCCAGATACGCAGTATTTT	CASSLPGQEPPDTQYF
.	TRBV6-6	.	TRBJ1-3	TGTGCCAGCAGACCTACAGGGTCGGACACCATATATTTT	CASRPTGSDTIYF
once	TRBV10-2	TRBD1	TRBJ1-5	TGCGCCAGCAGTTGGACAGGGGGAACCAATCAGCCCCAGCATTTT	CASSWTGGTNQPQHF
.	TRBV6-5	.	TRBJ1-2	TGTGCCAGCAGTTACTGGGGGGCGCTGGGTGGCTACACCTTC	CASSYWGALGGYTF
.	TRBV27	.	TRBJ2-2	TGTGCCAGCAGTTTATTTGGTGGTCGGGAGCTGTTTTTT	CASSLFGGRELFF
.	TRBV4-1	.	TRBJ2-2	TGCGCCAGCAGCCTCCCGACCGGGGAGCTGTTTTTT	CASSLPTGELFF
.	TRBV9	.	TRBJ2-7	TGTGCCAGCAGCGTAGGCCCTAGCGCCTACGAGCAGTACTTC	CASSVGPSAYEQYF
.	TRBV5-1	.	TRBJ1-5	TGCGCCAGCAGCCAGGACTCCTCCAATCAGCCCCAGCATTTT	CASSQDSSNQPQHF
few	TRBV6-1	.	TRBJ2-7	TGTGCCAGCAGTGAATTCGGGGGCTACGAGCAGTACTTC	CASSEFGGYEQYF